This is a list of T cell receptor beta chains from one sample in a study of blood T cells in healthy people across ages. TCRdb fed the 5' RACE reads into MiXCR, producing one record per CDR3 protein. Of 980,000 or so distinct CDR3 sequences listed, about 48% are singletons. The specimen sequenced was blood. The receptors were sampled from a young man in good health. Both conserved end residues are part of each CDR3. The order of the fields is clone size, V gene, D gene, J gene, CDR3 protein, CDR3 DNA. A D gene is named only where the DNA matches it firmly. Clone size is not always given. Where it is, it says once, few, many or a class for expanded clones.

abundance: few
v_gene: TRBV28
d_gene: .
j_gene: TRBJ1-6
CDR3aa: CASGLGEEVSPLHF
CDR3nt: TGTGCCAGCGGTTTGGGGGAAGAGGTTTCACCCCTCCACTTT

abundance: few
v_gene: TRBV5-1
d_gene: .
j_gene: TRBJ2-5
CDR3aa: CASSWDTGEYETQYF
CDR3nt: TGCGCCAGCAGCTGGGACACGGGGGAATACGAGACCCAGTACTTC

abundance: .
v_gene: TRBV3-1
d_gene: .
j_gene: TRBJ1-1
CDR3aa: CASSREGAGNTEAFF
CDR3nt: TGTGCCAGCAGCCGCGAAGGGGCAGGAAACACTGAAGCTTTCTTT

abundance: few
v_gene: TRBV4-1
d_gene: TRBD1
j_gene: TRBJ2-4
CDR3aa: CASSHTGQGAKNIQYF
CDR3nt: TGCGCCAGCAGCCACACGGGACAGGGAGCCAAAAACATTCAGTACTTC

abundance: few
v_gene: TRBV5-1
d_gene: .
j_gene: TRBJ2-3
CDR3aa: CASSLPLASTDTQYF
CDR3nt: TGCGCCAGCAGCTTGCCCTTGGCCAGCACAGATACGCAGTATTTT

abundance: few
v_gene: TRBV12-3/TRBV12-4
d_gene: TRBD1
j_gene: TRBJ2-1
CDR3aa: CASIDRTGGNEQFF
CDR3nt: TGTGCCAGCATTGACCGGACAGGTGGGAATGAGCAGTTCTTC

abundance: .
v_gene: TRBV4-1
d_gene: .
j_gene: TRBJ2-4
CDR3aa: CASSQDVQGRRAQYF
CDR3nt: TGCGCCAGCAGCCAAGACGTACAGGGGAGGAGGGCCCAGTACTTC

abundance: .
v_gene: TRBV4-1
d_gene: .
j_gene: TRBJ2-1
CDR3aa: CASSQMARSTSDEQFF
CDR3nt: TGCGCCAGCAGCCAAATGGCCAGGTCTACGTCCGATGAGCAGTTCTTC

abundance: many
v_gene: TRBV29-1
d_gene: TRBD1
j_gene: TRBJ2-3
CDR3aa: CSVRTGLTDTQYF
CDR3nt: TGCAGCGTCCGGACAGGGCTGACAGATACGCAGTATTTT

abundance: .
v_gene: TRBV15
d_gene: .
j_gene: TRBJ2-5
CDR3aa: CATSRDVFQETQYF
CDR3nt: TGTGCCACCAGCAGAGATGTGTTTCAAGAGACCCAGTACTTC

abundance: .
v_gene: TRBV6-6
d_gene: .
j_gene: TRBJ2-7
CDR3aa: CAAEADGSYEQYF
CDR3nt: TGTGCCGCAGAGGCAGACGGCTCCTACGAGCAGTACTTC

abundance: .
v_gene: TRBV10-3
d_gene: TRBD1
j_gene: TRBJ2-4
CDR3aa: CAISESTTGAGIQYF
CDR3nt: TGTGCCATCAGTGAGTCGACGACAGGGGCTGGAATTCAGTACTTC

abundance: .
v_gene: TRBV4-1
d_gene: TRBD1
j_gene: TRBJ2-5
CDR3aa: CASSQGGGQGETQYF
CDR3nt: TGCGCCAGCAGCCAAGGTGGCGGACAGGGGGAGACCCAGTACTTC

abundance: .
v_gene: TRBV9
d_gene: .
j_gene: TRBJ2-5
CDR3aa: CASSDTPGVLVTQYF
CDR3nt: TGTGCCAGCAGCGACACCCCAGGGGTCCTAGTGACCCAGTACTTC

abundance: once
v_gene: TRBV6-1
d_gene: TRBD2
j_gene: TRBJ2-3
CDR3aa: CASSEPRLAGGLADTQYF
CDR3nt: TGTGCCAGCAGTGAACCCCGACTAGCGGGGGGGTTGGCAGATACGCAGTATTTT

abundance: once
v_gene: TRBV7-9
d_gene: .
j_gene: TRBJ2-3
CDR3aa: CASSPMGSGSTDTQYF
CDR3nt: TGTGCCAGCAGCCCGATGGGAAGCGGGAGCACAGATACGCAGTATTTT

abundance: .
v_gene: TRBV10-3
d_gene: .
j_gene: TRBJ2-3
CDR3aa: CAISDTSGTDTQYF
CDR3nt: TGTGCCATCAGTGATACGTCAGGGACAGATACGCAGTATTTT

abundance: few
v_gene: TRBV24-1
d_gene: .
j_gene: TRBJ2-5
CDR3aa: CATSPGVEETQYF
CDR3nt: TGTGCCACCAGTCCAGGGGTTGAGGAGACCCAGTACTTC

abundance: .
v_gene: TRBV7-3
d_gene: .
j_gene: TRBJ1-1
CDR3aa: CASSPTGAEAFF
CDR3nt: TGTGCCAGCAGCCCTACCGGGGCTGAAGCTTTCTTT

abundance: .
v_gene: TRBV20-1
d_gene: TRBD1
j_gene: TRBJ2-7
CDR3aa: CSARDWDRGLGEQYF
CDR3nt: TGCAGTGCTAGAGATTGGGACAGGGGTTTGGGCGAGCAGTACTTC

abundance: .
v_gene: TRBV3-1
d_gene: TRBD2
j_gene: TRBJ2-1
CDR3aa: CASSQEVSGGYNEQFF
CDR3nt: TGTGCCAGCAGCCAAGAGGTCTCGGGGGGCTACAATGAGCAGTTCTTC

abundance: .
v_gene: TRBV28
d_gene: .
j_gene: TRBJ2-4
CDR3aa: CASLQGGTNIQYF
CDR3nt: TGTGCCAGTCTCCAGGGCGGTACGAACATTCAGTACTTC

abundance: once
v_gene: TRBV3-1
d_gene: .
j_gene: TRBJ2-7
CDR3aa: CASSQETDVAYEQYF
CDR3nt: TGTGCCAGCAGCCAAGAGACGGACGTGGCCTACGAGCAGTACTTC

abundance: few
v_gene: TRBV4-2
d_gene: .
j_gene: TRBJ2-5
CDR3aa: CASSQVWGGKETQYF
CDR3nt: TGTGCCAGCAGCCAAGTCTGGGGTGGGAAAGAGACCCAGTACTTC

abundance: .
v_gene: TRBV6-6
d_gene: .
j_gene: TRBJ1-2
CDR3aa: CASSYEGHPYGYTF
CDR3nt: TGTGCCAGCAGTTACGAGGGACACCCCTATGGCTACACCTTC

abundance: .
v_gene: TRBV6-1
d_gene: .
j_gene: TRBJ1-4
CDR3aa: CASSKNTYGGRYEKLFF
CDR3nt: TGTGCCAGCAGTAAGAATACGTACGGGGGGCGATACGAAAAACTGTTTTTT